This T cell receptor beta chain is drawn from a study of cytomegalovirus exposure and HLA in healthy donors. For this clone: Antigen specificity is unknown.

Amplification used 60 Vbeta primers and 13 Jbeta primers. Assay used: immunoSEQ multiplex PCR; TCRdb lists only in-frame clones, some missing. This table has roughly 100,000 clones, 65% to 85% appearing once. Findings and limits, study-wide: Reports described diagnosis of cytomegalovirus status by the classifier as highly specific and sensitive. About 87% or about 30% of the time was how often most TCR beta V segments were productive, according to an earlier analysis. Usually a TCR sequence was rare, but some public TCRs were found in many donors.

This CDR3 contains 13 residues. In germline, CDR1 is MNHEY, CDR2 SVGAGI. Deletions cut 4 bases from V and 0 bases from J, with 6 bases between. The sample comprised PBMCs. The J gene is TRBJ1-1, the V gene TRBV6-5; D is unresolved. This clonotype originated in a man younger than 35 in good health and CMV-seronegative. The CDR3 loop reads CASSFRLNTEAFF. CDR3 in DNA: TGTGCCAGCAGTTTCAGATTGAACACTGAAGCTTTCTTT.